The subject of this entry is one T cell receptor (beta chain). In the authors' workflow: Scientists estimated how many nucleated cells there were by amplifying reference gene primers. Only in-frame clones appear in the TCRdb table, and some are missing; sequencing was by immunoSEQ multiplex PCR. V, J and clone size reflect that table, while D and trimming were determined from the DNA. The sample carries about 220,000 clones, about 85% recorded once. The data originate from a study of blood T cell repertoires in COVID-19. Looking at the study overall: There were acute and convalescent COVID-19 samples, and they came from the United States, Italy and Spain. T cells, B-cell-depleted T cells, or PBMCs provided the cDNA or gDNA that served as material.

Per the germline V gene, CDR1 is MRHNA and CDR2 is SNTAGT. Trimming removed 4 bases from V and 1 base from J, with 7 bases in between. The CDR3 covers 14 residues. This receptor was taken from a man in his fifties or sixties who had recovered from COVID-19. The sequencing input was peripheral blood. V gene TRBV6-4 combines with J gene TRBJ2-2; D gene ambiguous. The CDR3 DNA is TGTGCCAGCAGTGTTCGTCTGAACACCGGGGAGCTGTTTTTT. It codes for CASSVRLNTGELFF.